Reported below is one TCR beta chain. This clone has only one observation. It lacks a known antigen. Per-base quality was not reported, and no clone a single base away is much larger than it. The sample is drawn from a study of T cell responses to AZD1222 COVID-19 vaccine (dated by TCRdb to about 2021). With respect to the entire study: AZD1222 recipients whose second dose came at about 4 weeks and those whose second dose came at about 12 weeks were combined into one group, since spike-specific TCR depth and breadth did not differ between the two schedules. A total of more than 230 trial participants underwent TCR sequencing, of whom 200 to 220 had received two doses of AZD1222 and some 26 had received two doses of the MenACWY control vaccine. Trial participants were enrolled by age into 18-55, 56-69 and 70-plus year subgroups, with around 150, 28 and 57 TCR-sequenced participants respectively.

From the cysteine up to the phenylalanine, the CDR3 has a length of 15 residues. Only the CDR3 DNA is retained, 45 bases long and in frame from the first base. The trim is 4 bases for V and 4 bases for J, with a gap of 13 bases between the germline ends. The germline V gene sets CDR1 to MGHRA and CDR2 to YSYEKL. The meaning of the sample's time point label: baseline before first vaccination. Vaccinee samples came from UK trials COV001 and COV002, including a single-blind randomized controlled phase 2/3 trial of AZD1222 (ChAdOx1 nCoV-19) in healthy adults. Trial participant PBMC samples were collected at day 0 and day 28 after the second dose for TCRbeta chain sequencing. What the study reported, not specific to this receptor: Because no day 14 peak-response samples were available, the repertoires could be characterized only after the peak T cell response. Epitopes outside the regions mutated in the B.1.351 and B.1.1.7 variants were reportedly recognized by nearly half of the unique spike-specific TCRs. In the small 56-69-year group, the increase in depth fell short of significance, most likely because of low power. Most participants were white British and females outnumbered males, and the authors suggested that clonal diversity may have been underestimated. After two AZD1222 doses, both the breadth and the depth of spike-specific TCRs were significantly higher than at day 0 and than in MenACWY recipients. The vaccine-associated CD4 TCRs covered the entire spike protein, and the dominant responses fell in regions 160-218 and 743-854. Conclusions about previously exposed vaccinees were limited because only 6 or 7 AZD1222 recipients were SARS-CoV-2 seropositive at baseline.

The CDR3 regions of human TCRbeta chains were analyzed by immunosequencing. In the source study's methods: TCRs in the repertoires were matched against a reference library of SARS-CoV-2-specific TCRs that had been generated with the MIRA antigen-specificity platform. Breadth was defined as the fraction of unique TCRs that were SARS-CoV-2-associated. Depth was defined as the fraction of total T cells that were SARS-CoV-2-associated. Using the MIRA data, every spike-specific TCR was mapped to the spike region that the TCR reacted to and assigned to either a CD4 or a CD8 class. Log10-transformed breadth and depth values were compared by one-way ANOVA with Sidak's multiple comparisons tests. Entries here come from immuneACCESS through TCRdb and include only in-frame sequences with V and J called. Some clones fail to appear in such tables; in the studies checked, an unresolved V gene covers under half of the shortfall, and the cause of the remainder is unknown. The V and J calls and clone size are taken from that table; D and trimming were inferred from the DNA. This sample holds 100,000 to 150,000 clones; roughly 90% were observed only once. About 1.6% of the sample is held by the ten biggest clonotypes.

The sequence was collected from an adult in good health. Sample: peripheral blood, taken on day 0 of AZD1222 vaccination. The chain links TRBV4-1 with TRBJ1-4; a tentative D call is TRBD1 (5 bases match). The encoded CDR3 is CASSLQTVGNEKLFF. DNA sequence: TGCGCCAGCAGCCTACAGACAGTAGGTAATGAAAAACTGTTTTTT.